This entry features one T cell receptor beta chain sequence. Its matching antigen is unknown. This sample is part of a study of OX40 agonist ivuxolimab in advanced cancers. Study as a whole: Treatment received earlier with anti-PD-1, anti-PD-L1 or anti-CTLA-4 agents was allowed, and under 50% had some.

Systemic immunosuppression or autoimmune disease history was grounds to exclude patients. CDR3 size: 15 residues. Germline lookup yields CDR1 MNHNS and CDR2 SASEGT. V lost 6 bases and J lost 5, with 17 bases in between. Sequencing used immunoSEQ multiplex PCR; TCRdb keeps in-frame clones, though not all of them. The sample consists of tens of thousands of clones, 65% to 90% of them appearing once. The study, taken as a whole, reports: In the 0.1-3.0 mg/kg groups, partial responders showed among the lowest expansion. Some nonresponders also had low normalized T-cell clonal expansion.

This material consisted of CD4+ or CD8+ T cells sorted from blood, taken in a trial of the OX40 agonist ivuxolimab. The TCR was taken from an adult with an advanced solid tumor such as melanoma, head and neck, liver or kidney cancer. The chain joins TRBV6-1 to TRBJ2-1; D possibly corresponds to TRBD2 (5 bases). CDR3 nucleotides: TGTGCCAGCAGCACTCGGGAAACACCCGACAATGAGCAGTTCTTC. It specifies CASSTRETPDNEQFF.